A single sample gave rise to the 20 T cell receptor beta chains below, sequenced in a study of shared clonotypes between healthy human individuals. The data were produced by immunoSEQ multiplex PCR, yet TCRdb's version contains in-frame clones alone and is incomplete. The table lists 2 million to 2.5 million clones, approximately 94% of them singletons. Sample: naive CD4+ T cells from PBMCs. This sample's subset: CD45RA+ positively selected. These receptors were collected from a man in his late teens or twenties in good health. Some clones in this sample may be carry-over from other donors' samples.

This clone occurred once. V and J are TRBV9 and TRBJ1-1; D remains unclear. The V end was cut by 4 bases, the J end by 5 bases, with 18 bases between. This CDR3 is 15 amino acids long. Germline V gene sequence: CDR1 SGDLS, CDR2 YYNGEE. The CDR3 is CASSPRTDMATEAFF. The CDR3, as DNA: TGTGCCAGCAGCCCGAGGACCGATATGGCGACTGAAGCTTTCTTT.

This clone was seen a few times. This chain links TRBV30 with TRBJ1-1; D not certain. Germline V gene lookup returns CDR1 GTSNPN and CDR2 SVGIG (reference sequence). With 0 bases removed from V and 2 bases from J, the gap between germline ends came to 13 bases. The CDR3 is made up of 15 amino acids. The CDR3 sequence: CAWSVIRTANTEAFF. The CDR3 coding sequence is TGTGCCTGGAGTGTAATCCGCACAGCTAACACTGAAGCTTTCTTT.

Here the CDR3 DNA reads TGTGCCAGCAGGGCTACTCAGGGGGCAGGGTCCTACGAGCAGTACTTC. This encodes CASRATQGAGSYEQYF. The J gene is TRBJ2-7, the V gene TRBV28, with TRBD1 matching 8 bases. The CDR3 has 16 residues. Trimming removed 6 bases from V and 1 base from J; junction bases left unmatched: 11. Per the germline V gene, CDR1 is MDHEN and CDR2 is SYDVKM. The full variable domain, completed using reference TRBV28 and TRBJ2-7, is DVKVTQSSRYLVKRTGEKVFLECVQDMDHENMFWYRQDPGLGLRLIYFSYDVKMKEKGDIPEGYSVSREKKERFSLILESASTNQTSMYLCASRATQGAGSYEQYFGPGTRLTVT.

Worth noting for this clone: Other DNA sequences in this specimen translate into the identical CDR3. This sequence joins TRBV27 and TRBJ2-5; D perhaps matches TRBD2 (6 bases). The germline gives CDR1 MNHEY, CDR2 SMNVEV (reference sequence). V was trimmed by 0 bases and J by 5 bases, leaving 10 bases between them. The CDR3 is 14 residues long. The DNA of the CDR3 is TGTGCCAGCAGTTTATCGCGGAGCGGGGAGACCCAGTACTTC. The encoded protein is CASSLSRSGETQYF.

This chain connects TRBV5-4 to TRBJ1-2; 7 bases are shared with TRBD1. With 3 bases clipped from V and 4 bases from J, the junction kept 12 bases outside the gene matches. CDR1 and CDR2 (germline): SGHNT, YYREEE (reference sequence). This CDR3 comprises 16 residues. This chain's CDR3 is CASSSKGRGLGYGYTF. CDR3 coding DNA: TGTGCCAGCAGCTCGAAAGGCAGGGGGTTGGGCTATGGCTACACCTTC.

The chain has TRBV28 and TRBJ1-2; D is possibly TRBD1 (6 bases). There are 14 residues in the CDR3. Per the germline V gene, CDR1 is MDHEN and CDR2 is SYDVKM. V lost 10 bases, J lost 2 bases, and 17 bases lay in between. The CDR3 bases are TGTGCCATCTCCTCGGGCAGGGGAAACTATGGCTACACCTTC. Amino acid sequence: CAISSGRGNYGYTF.

This sequence joins TRBV28 and TRBJ2-4, with 12 bases aligning to TRBD2. The CDR3 runs to 16 residues. Germline V lookup: CDR1 MDHEN, CDR2 SYDVKM. V dropped 6 bases and J dropped 1; count of bases not matched to a gene: 4. The CDR3 DNA sequence: TGTGCCAGCAGGGGTACTAGCGGGAGGGCCAAAAACATTCAGTACTTC. Amino acids: CASRGTSGRAKNIQYF.

This clone is a singleton in its sample. This sequence joins TRBV11-2 and TRBJ2-1; possibly TRBD1 for D (5 bases). Trimming removed 5 bases at V and 5 bases at J, with 7 bases between. CDR1 and CDR2 (germline): SGHAT, FQNNGV. This CDR3 is 12 amino acids long. This CDR3 is CASSQGDNEQFF. CDR3 sequence (DNA): TGTGCCAGCAGCCAAGGGGACAATGAGCAGTTCTTC.

The table lists this clone with a few counts. The chain recombines TRBV7-3 with TRBJ1-1, with a possible D match to TRBD1 (5 bases). The V end lost 3 bases, the J end lost 3 bases, and 11 bases lay between the germline ends. Germline V gene lookup returns CDR1 SGHTA and CDR2 FQGTGA. CDR3 length equals 14 residues. Here the CDR3 DNA reads TGTGCCAGCAGCTTTGACCGGGGCGACACTGAAGCTTTCTTT. It encodes CASSFDRGDTEAFF.

The rearrangement uses TRBV4-3 and TRBJ2-7, with 8 bases that match TRBD1. This CDR3 contains 14 residues. Germline V lookup: CDR1 LGHNA, CDR2 YSLEER. V dropped 4 bases and J dropped 5; count of bases not matched to a gene: 7. CDR3 coding DNA: TGCGCCAGCAGCCCCGCGGACAGGGTCCACGAGCAGTACTTC. Amino acids: CASSPADRVHEQYF.

This chain links TRBV18 with TRBJ2-2; TRBD1 aligns across 10 bases. The V gene end was trimmed by 5 bases and the J gene end by 0 bases; junction bases not matched to a gene: 0. Looked up from germline, CDR1 is KGHSH and CDR2 is LQKENI. CDR3 size: 15 residues. The CDR3 reads CASSGQGANTGELFF. The CDR3 DNA follows: TGTGCCAGCTCAGGACAGGGGGCGAACACCGGGGAGCTGTTTTTT.

This clone was detected once. This sample includes further DNA sequences coding for the same CDR3. This chain uses TRBV28 with TRBJ1-2; D call uncertain. Between the trimmed V and J ends, which lost 1 base and 5 bases, there was a span of 5 bases. The CDR3 is 12 amino acids. Germline assignment: CDR1 MDHEN and CDR2 SYDVKM. The CDR3 DNA reads as TGTGCCAGCAGTTTATCTCTATATGGCTACACCTTC. It specifies CASSLSLYGYTF.

In the case of this clone: The sample contains more than one DNA sequence encoding this CDR3. The chain employs TRBV11-2 and TRBJ2-1; D gene uncertain. The CDR3 is made up of 11 amino acids. Germline assignment: CDR1 SGHAT and CDR2 FQNNGV. The V end was cut by 3 bases, the J end by 6 bases, with 3 bases between. CDR3 coding DNA: TGTGCCAGCAGCTTTGTCAATGAGCAGTTCTTC. Its translation: CASSFVNEQFF.

CDR3 sequence reads: CASSVTGQYDLEQYF. The CDR3 bases are TGTGCCAGCAGCGTAACTGGACAGTACGACCTCGAGCAGTACTTC. This chain connects TRBV9 to TRBJ2-7; tentative D call: TRBD1 (6 bases). Looked up from germline, CDR1 is SGDLS and CDR2 is YYNGEE. The CDR3 is 15 residues long. V lost 1 base and J 6 bases, leaving 17 bases between the germline ends. Using reference TRBV9 and TRBJ2-7 for the parts outside the CDR3, the full variable domain is DSGVTQTPKHLITATGQRVTLRCSPRSGDLSVYWYQQSLDQGLQFLIQYYNGEERAKGNILERFSAQQFPDLHSELNLSSLELGDSALYFCASSVTGQYDLEQYFGPGTRLTVT.

V is TRBV7-9 and J is TRBJ2-1; weak D call: TRBD2 (6 bases). Trimming left V 8 bases short and J 12 bases short, with 26 bases between. The germline CDR1 and CDR2 sequences are SEHNR and FQNEAQ (reference sequence). The CDR3 contains 15 residues. The CDR3 loop is CASSPLGGERSRQFF. In DNA form, the CDR3 reads TGTGCCAGCTCCCCTTTGGGGGGTGAACGTTCGAGGCAGTTCTTC.

This clone was detected once. This chain uses TRBV5-4 with TRBJ1-4, with TRBD1 as a possible D gene (5 bases). CDR1 is SGHNT, CDR2 YYREEE, per germline (reference sequence). Trimming left V 5 bases short and J 3 bases short, with 11 bases between. The CDR3 sequence is 14 residues long. In DNA form, the CDR3 reads TGTGCCAGCAGTTCGCCGGGACCTAATGAAAAACTGTTTTTT. Amino acid sequence: CASSSPGPNEKLFF.

Points on this clone: Other DNA sequences within the sample encode an identical CDR3. The V call is TRBV18, the J call TRBJ2-7, with D possibly TRBD1 on 5 matching bases. V gave up 1 base and J gave up 2 bases, with 9 bases separating them. The CDR3 is 14 amino acids. Germline CDR1 reads KGHSH; CDR2 reads LQKENI. The CDR3 sequence is CASSPQGYPYEQYF. In DNA form, the CDR3 reads TGTGCCAGCTCACCACAGGGGTATCCCTACGAGCAGTACTTC.

The genes are TRBV5-3 and TRBJ2-3; no reliable D call. TRBV5-3 counts as an open reading frame of uncertain function. Trimming removed 6 bases at V and 9 bases at J, with 11 bases between. The CDR3 has 11 amino acids. CDR3 region: CARIPHVTQYF. The CDR3 DNA reads TGTGCCAGAATCCCCCATGTCACGCAGTATTTT.

This chain joins TRBV9 and TRBJ1-1, with a weak D call TRBD1 (6 bases). The CDR3 spans 15 residues. The V end lost 3 bases, the J end lost 0 bases, and 12 bases lay between the germline ends. CDR1 is SGDLS and CDR2 is YYNGEE in the germline V gene. CDR3 amino acids: CASSAAGVMNTEAFF. In nucleotides, the CDR3 is TGTGCCAGCAGCGCCGCAGGGGTCATGAACACTGAAGCTTTCTTT.

J is TRBJ2-5 and V is TRBV9; D is uncertain. CDR3 length: 14 residues. Trimming removed 4 bases from V and 4 bases from J, with 14 bases in between. CDR1 and CDR2 (germline): SGDLS, YYNGEE. The CDR3 DNA is TGTGCCAGCAGCCCCCTGGGGATCGGAGAGACCCAGTACTTC. Residues: CASSPLGIGETQYF.